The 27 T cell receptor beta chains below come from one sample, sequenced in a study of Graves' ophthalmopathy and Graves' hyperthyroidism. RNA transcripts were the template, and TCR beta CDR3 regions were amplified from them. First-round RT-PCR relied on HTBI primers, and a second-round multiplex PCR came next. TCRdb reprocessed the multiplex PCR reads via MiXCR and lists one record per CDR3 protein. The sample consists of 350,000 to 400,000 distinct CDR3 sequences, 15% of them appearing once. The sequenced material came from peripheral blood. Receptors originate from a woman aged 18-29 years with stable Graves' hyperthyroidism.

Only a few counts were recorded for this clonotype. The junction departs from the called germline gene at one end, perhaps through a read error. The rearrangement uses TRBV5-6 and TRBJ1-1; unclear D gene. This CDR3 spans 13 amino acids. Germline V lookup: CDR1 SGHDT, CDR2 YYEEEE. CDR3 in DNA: TGTGCCAGCCGCTTGGTAGATTTGACTGAAGCTTTCTTT. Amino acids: CASRLVDLTEAFF.

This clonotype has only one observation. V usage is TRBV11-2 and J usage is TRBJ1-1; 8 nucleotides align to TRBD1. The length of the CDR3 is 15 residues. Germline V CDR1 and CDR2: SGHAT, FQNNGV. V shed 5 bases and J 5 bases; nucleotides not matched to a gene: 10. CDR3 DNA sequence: TGTGCCAGCAGCACCTCAGGGGGCCCGGGGACTGAAGCTTTCTTT. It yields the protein CASSTSGGPGTEAFF.

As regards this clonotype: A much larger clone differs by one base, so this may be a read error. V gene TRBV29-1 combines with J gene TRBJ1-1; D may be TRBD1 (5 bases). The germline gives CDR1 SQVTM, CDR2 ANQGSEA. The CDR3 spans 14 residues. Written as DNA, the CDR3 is TGCAGCGTTGACCCCTCCGGGGGGAACACTGAAGCTGTCTTT. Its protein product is CSVDPSGGNTEAVF.

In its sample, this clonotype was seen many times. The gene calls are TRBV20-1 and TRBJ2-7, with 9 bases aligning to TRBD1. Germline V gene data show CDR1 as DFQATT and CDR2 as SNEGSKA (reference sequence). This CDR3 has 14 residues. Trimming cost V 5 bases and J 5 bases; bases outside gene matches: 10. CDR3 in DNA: TGCAGTGCTGCGGACAGGGGAAATGTGGACGAGCAGTACTTC. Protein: CSAADRGNVDEQYF.

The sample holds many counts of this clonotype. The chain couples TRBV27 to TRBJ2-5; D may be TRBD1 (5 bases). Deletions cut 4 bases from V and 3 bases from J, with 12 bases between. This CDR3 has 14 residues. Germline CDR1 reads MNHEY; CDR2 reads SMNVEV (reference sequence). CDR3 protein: CASSSTTAKETQYF. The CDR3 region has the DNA TGTGCCAGCAGTTCAACGACAGCGAAAGAGACCCAGTACTTC.

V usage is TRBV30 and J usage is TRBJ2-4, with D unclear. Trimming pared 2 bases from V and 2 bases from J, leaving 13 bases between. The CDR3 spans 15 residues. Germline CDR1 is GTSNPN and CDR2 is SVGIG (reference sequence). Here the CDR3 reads CAWSPSLLTKNIQYF. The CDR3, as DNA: TGTGCCTGGAGTCCTTCTTTACTGACCAAAAACATTCAGTACTTC.

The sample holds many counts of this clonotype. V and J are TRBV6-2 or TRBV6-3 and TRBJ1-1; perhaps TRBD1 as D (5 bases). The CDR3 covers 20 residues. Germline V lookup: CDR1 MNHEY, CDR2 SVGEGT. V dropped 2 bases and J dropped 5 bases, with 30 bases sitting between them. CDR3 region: CASSYPTLFGKGHLETEAFF. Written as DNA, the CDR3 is TGTGCCAGCAGTTACCCCACGCTATTTGGAAAGGGGCACTTGGAAACTGAAGCTTTCTTT.

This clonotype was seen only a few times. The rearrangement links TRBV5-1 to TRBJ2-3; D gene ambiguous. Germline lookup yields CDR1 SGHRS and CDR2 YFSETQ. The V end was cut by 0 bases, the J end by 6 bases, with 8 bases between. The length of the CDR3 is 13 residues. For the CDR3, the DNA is TGCGCCAGCAGCTTGGGAAGATACGATACGCAGTATTTT. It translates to CASSLGRYDTQYF.

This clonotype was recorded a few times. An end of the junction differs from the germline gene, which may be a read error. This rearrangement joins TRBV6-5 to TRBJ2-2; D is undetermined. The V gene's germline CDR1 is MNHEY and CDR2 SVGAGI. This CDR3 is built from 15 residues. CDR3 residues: CASSSTITRTGELFF. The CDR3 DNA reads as TGTGCTAGCAGTTCCACTATTACCCGCACCGGGGAGCTGTTTTTT.

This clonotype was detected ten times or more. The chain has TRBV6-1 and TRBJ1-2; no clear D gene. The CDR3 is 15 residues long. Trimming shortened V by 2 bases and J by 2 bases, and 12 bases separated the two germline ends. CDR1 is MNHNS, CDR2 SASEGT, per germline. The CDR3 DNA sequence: TGTGCCAGCAGTGAACCGCGCGGTCGCAACTATGGCTACACCTTC. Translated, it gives CASSEPRGRNYGYTF.

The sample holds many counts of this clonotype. CDR3 DNA: TGTGCCAGTAGCTTCCGGGACAGGGGGACCTACGAGCAGTACTTC. It translates to CASSFRDRGTYEQYF. The V gene is TRBV19, the J gene TRBJ2-7; 11 bases map to TRBD1. The CDR3 totals 15 residues. Losses at the gene ends were 6 bases for V and 2 bases for J; bases not matched to a gene: 6. Germline V CDR1 and CDR2: LNHDA, SQIVND (reference sequence).

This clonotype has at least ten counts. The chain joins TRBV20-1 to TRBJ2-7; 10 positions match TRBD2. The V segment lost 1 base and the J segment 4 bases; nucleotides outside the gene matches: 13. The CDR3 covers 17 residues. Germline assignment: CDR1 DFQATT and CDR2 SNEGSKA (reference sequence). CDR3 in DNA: TGCAGTGCTAGAGCAACTAGCGGGGCAGAATCACGGTACGAGCAGTACTTC. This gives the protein CSARATSGAESRYEQYF.

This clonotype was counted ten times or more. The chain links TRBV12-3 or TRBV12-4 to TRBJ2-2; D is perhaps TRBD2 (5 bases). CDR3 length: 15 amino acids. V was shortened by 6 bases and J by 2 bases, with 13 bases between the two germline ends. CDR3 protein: CASSRGLLNTGELFF. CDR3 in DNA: TGTGCCAGCAGCCGAGGACTGCTCAACACCGGGGAGCTGTTTTTT.

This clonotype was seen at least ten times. The CDR3 DNA reads TGCGCCAGCAGCACCCGGAGAAACACTGAAGCTTTCTTT. This encodes CASSTRRNTEAFF. This chain connects TRBV5-1 to TRBJ1-1; D gene unclear. CDR1 is SGHRS, CDR2 YFSETQ, per germline. CDR3 length equals 13 residues. V gave up 4 bases and J gave up 2 bases, with 9 bases separating them.

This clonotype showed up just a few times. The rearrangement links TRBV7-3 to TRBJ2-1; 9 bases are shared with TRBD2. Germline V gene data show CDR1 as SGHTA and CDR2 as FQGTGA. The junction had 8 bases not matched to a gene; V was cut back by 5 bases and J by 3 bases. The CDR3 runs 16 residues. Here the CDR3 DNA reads TGTGCCAGCAGCCCGATAGCGGGGGTGGGCTACAATGAGCAGTTCTTC. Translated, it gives CASSPIAGVGYNEQFF.

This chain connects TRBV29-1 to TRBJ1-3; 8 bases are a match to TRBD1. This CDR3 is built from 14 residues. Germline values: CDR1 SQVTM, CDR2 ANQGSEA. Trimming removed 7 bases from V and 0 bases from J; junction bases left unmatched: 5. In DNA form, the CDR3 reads TGCAGCGGGACAGGGAGGAACTCTGGAAACACCATATATTTT. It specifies CSGTGRNSGNTIYF.

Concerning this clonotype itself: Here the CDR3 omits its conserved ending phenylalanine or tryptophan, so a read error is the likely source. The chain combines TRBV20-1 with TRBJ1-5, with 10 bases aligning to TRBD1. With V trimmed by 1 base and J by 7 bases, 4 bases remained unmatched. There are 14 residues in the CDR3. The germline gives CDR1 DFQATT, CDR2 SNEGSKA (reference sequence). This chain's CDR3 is CSARAGTGDQPQHL. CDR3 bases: TGCAGTGCTAGAGCCGGGACAGGGGACCAGCCCCAGCATTTG.

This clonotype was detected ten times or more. CDR3 coding DNA: TGTGCCAGCAGCTTAGGTGGCCCAGGGGCCTACGAGCAGTACTTC. Translation: CASSLGGPGAYEQYF. V and J are TRBV7-2 and TRBJ2-7; D is perhaps TRBD1 (6 bases). The germline V gene has CDR1 SGHTA and CDR2 FQGNSA. The CDR3 spans 15 residues. Trimming stripped 1 base from V and 2 bases from J, with 12 bases between.

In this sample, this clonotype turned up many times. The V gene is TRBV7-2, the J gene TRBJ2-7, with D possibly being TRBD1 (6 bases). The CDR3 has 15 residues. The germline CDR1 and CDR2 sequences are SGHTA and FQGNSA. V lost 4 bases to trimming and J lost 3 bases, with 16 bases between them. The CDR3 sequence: CASSSQTGVNYEQYF. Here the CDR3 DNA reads TGTGCCAGCAGCTCACAGACAGGAGTCAACTACGAGCAGTACTTC.

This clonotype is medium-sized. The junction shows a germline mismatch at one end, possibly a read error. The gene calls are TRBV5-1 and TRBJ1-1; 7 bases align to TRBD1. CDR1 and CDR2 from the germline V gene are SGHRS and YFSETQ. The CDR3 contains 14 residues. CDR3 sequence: CASSPGTANTEAFF. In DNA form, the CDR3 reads TGTGCCAGCAGCCCAGGGACAGCTAACACTGAAGCTTTCTTT.

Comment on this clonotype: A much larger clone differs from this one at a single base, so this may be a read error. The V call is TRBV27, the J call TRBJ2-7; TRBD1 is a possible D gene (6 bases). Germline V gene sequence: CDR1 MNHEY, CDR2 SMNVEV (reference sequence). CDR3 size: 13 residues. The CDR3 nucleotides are TGTGTCAGCGCTCAGGGGATTGACTACGAGCAGTACTTC. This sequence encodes CVSAQGIDYEQYF.

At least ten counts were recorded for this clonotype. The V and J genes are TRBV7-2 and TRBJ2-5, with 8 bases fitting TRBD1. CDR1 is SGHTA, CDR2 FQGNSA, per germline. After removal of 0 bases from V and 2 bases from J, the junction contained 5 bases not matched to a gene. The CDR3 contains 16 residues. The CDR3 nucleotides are TGTGCCAGCAGCTTAGCCATTGGACAGGGTCAAGAGACCCAGTACTTC. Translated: CASSLAIGQGQETQYF. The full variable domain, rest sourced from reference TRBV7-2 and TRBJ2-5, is GAGVSQSPSNKVTEKGKDVELRCDPISGHTALYWYRQSLGQGLEFLIYFQGNSAPDKSGLPSDRFSAERTGGSVSTLTIQRTQQEDSAVYLCASSLAIGQGQETQYFGPGTRLLVL.

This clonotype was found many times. The CDR3 spells CASSLAAGSSHEQYF. CDR3 DNA: TGCGCCAGCAGCTTGGCCGCAGGGTCGAGTCACGAGCAGTACTTC. This chain uses TRBV5-1 with TRBJ2-7; D possibly corresponds to TRBD1 (5 bases). CDR1 SGHRS and CDR2 YFSETQ come from the germline V gene. The CDR3 runs 15 residues. V was clipped by 0 bases and J by 5 bases, with 15 bases between them.

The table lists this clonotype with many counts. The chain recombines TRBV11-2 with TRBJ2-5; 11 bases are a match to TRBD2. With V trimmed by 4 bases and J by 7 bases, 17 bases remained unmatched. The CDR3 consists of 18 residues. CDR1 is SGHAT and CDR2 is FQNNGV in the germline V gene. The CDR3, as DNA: TGTGCCAGCAGCTCCCGACTAGCGGGGTATTTCAAAGGGGGGACCCAGTACTTC. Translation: CASSSRLAGYFKGGTQYF.

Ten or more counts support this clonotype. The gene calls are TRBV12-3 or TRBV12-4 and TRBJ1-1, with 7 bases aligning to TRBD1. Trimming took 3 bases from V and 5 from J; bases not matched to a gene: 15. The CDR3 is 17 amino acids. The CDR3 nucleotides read TGTGCCAGCAGTTTTCCCCTTGGGAAGGGGGCAGGGACTGAAGCTTTCTTT. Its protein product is CASSFPLGKGAGTEAFF.

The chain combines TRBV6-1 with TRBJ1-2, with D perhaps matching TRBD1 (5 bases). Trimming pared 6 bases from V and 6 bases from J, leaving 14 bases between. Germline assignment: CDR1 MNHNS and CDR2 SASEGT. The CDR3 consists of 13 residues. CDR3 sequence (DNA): TGTGCCAGCAGACCGACTGGGGGGAATGGCTACACCTTC. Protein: CASRPTGGNGYTF.

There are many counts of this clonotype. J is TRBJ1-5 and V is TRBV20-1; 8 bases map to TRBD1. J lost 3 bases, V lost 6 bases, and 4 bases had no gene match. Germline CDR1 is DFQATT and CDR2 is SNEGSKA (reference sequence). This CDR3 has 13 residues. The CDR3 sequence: CSATGDLNQPQHF. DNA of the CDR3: TGCAGTGCGACAGGGGACCTCAATCAGCCCCAGCATTTT.